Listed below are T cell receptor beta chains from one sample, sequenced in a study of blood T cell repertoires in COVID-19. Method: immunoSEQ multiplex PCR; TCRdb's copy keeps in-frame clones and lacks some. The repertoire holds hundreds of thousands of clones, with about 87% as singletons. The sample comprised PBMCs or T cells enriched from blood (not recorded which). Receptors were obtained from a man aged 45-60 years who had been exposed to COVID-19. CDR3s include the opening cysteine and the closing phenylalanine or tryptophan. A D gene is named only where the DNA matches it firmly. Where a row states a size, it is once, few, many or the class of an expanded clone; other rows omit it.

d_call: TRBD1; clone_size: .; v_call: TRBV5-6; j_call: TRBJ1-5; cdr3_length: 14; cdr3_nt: TGTGCCAGCAGCTCCCTACAGGGGAATCAGCCCCAGCATTTT; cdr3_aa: CASSSLQGNQPQHF
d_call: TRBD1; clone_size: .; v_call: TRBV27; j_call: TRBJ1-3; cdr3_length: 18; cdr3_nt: TGTGCCAGCGCCCGCGGACAGGGTAGGCCCAGCTCTGGAAACACCATATATTTT; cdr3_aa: CASARGQGRPSSGNTIYF
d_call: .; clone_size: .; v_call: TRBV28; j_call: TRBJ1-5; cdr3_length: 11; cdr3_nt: TGTGCCAGCTTTGGAAGGGAGGTTTGGCATTTT; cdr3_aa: CASFGREVWHF
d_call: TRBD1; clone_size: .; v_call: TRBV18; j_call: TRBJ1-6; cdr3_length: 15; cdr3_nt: TGTGCCAGCTCGCGGGGACAGGGGCCGTTAGGACCCCTCCACTTT; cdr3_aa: CASSRGQGPLGPLHF
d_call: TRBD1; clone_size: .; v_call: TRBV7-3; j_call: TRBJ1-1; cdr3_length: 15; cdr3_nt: TGTGCCAGCAGCGACTCGGGACAGGGGAACACTGAAGCTTTCTTT; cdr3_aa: CASSDSGQGNTEAFF
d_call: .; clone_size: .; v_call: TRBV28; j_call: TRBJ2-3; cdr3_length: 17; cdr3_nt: TGTGCCAGCAGTTTATGGACTACCGGGGTCCACACAGATACGCAGTATTTT; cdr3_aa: CASSLWTTGVHTDTQYF
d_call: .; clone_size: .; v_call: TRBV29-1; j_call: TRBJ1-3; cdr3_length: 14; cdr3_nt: TGCAGCGTTGTACGGCCAGGGACTGGAAACACCATATATTTT; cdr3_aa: CSVVRPGTGNTIYF
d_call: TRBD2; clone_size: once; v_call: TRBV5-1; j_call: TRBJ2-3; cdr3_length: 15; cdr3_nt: TGCGCCAGCAGCCCACTAGCGGGAATCACAGATACGCAGTATTTT; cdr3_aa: CASSPLAGITDTQYF
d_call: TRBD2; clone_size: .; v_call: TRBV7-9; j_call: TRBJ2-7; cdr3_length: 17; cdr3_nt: TGTGCCAGCAGCTTATCGGGAGGGAGGCGCGGCTCCTACGAGCAGTACTTC; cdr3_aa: CASSLSGGRRGSYEQYF
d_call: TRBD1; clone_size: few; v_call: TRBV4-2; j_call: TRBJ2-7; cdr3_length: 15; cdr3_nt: TGTGCCAGCAGCCAAGTGGGGACAGGGCCCTACGAGCAGTACTTC; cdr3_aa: CASSQVGTGPYEQYF
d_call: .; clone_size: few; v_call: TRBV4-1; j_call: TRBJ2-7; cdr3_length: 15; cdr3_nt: TGCGCCAGCAGCCAAGAATACTCCACTCAACCCGAGCAGTACTTC; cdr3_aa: CASSQEYSTQPEQYF
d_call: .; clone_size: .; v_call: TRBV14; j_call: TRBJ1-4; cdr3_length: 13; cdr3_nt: TGTGCCAGCAGCCCTTCGGGGAGGCGAAAACTGTTTTTT; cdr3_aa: CASSPSGRRKLFF
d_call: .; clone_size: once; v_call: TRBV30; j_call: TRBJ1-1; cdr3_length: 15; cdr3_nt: TGTGCCTGGAGGAAGACAGACAGAATGAACACTGAAGCTTTCTTT; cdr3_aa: CAWRKTDRMNTEAFF
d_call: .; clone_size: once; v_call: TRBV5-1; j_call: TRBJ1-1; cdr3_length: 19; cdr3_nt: TGCGCCAGCAGCCCAAGCAGGGGCGAACGGGGACCGATGAACACTGAAGCTTTCTTT; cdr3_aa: CASSPSRGERGPMNTEAFF
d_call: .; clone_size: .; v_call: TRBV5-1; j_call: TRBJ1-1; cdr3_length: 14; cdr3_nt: TGCGCCAGCAGCGAACAGACATCGAACACTGAAGCTTTCTTT; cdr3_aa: CASSEQTSNTEAFF
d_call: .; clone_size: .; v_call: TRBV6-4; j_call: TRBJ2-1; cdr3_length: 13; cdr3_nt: TGTGCCAGCAGTGAGGAGCAGCCCGGTGAGCAGTTCTTC; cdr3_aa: CASSEEQPGEQFF
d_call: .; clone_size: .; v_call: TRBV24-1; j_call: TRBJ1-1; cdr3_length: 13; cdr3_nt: TGTGCCACCAGTCGGGAGGTCGGCACTGAAGCTTTCTTT; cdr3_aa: CATSREVGTEAFF
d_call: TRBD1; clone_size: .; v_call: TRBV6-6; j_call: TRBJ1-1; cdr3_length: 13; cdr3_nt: TGTGCCAGCAGTCCCCGGACAGGGGGCGAAGCTTTCTTT; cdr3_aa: CASSPRTGGEAFF
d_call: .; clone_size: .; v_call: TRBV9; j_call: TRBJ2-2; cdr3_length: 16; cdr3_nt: TGTGCCAGCAGCGTACAAGGGGGACACCTATTGGGGGAGCTGTTTTTT; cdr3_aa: CASSVQGGHLLGELFF
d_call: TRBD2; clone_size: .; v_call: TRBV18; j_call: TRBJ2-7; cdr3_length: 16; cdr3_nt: TGTGCCAGCCGAGTTAGCGGGGGGCCTTTCTCCTACGAGCAGTACTTC; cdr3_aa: CASRVSGGPFSYEQYF
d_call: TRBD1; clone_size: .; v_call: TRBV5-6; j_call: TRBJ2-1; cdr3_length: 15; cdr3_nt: TGTGCCAGCAGCTCCGGGACAGGGTTAGGAAATGAGCAGTTCTTC; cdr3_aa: CASSSGTGLGNEQFF
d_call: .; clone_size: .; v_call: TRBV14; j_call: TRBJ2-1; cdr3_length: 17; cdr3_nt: TGTGCCAGCAGCCCACGGTGGGGAGTTGATGTAATCAATGAGCAGTTCTTC; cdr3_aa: CASSPRWGVDVINEQFF
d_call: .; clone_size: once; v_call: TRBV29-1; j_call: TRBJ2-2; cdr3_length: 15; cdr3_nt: TGCAGCGTTCTTCGGACAGATAGGAACACCGGGGAGCTGTTTTTT; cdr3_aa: CSVLRTDRNTGELFF
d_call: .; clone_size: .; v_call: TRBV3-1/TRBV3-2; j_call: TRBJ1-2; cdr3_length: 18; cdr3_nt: TGTGCCAGCAGCCAAGACCACCTAGCGGCTTTTTGGGTCAATGGCTACACCTTC; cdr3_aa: CASSQDHLAAFWVNGYTF
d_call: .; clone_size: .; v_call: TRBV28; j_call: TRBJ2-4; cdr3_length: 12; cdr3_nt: TGTGCCAGCAGTTCGCAGGGTTACATTCAGTACTTC; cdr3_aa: CASSSQGYIQYF
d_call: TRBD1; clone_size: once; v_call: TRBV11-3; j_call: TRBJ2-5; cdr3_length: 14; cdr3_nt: TGTGCCAGCAGATTGGGACAGGGGTCGGAGACCCAGTACTTC; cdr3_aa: CASRLGQGSETQYF
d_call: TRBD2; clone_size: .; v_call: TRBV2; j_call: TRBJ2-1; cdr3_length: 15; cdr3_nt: TGTGCCAGCGTAGCGGGGGGGGCTTCCTACAATGAGCAGTTCTTC; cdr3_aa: CASVAGGASYNEQFF
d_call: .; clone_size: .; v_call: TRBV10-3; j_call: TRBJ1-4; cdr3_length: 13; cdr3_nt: TGTGCCATCAGTGGACAGAAGAATGAAAAACTGTTTTTT; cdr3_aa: CAISGQKNEKLFF
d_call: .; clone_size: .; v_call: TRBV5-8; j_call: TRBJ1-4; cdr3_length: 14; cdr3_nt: TGTGCCAGCAGCCCCCCGTTCCGCAGAGAAAAACTGTTTTTT; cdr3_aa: CASSPPFRREKLFF
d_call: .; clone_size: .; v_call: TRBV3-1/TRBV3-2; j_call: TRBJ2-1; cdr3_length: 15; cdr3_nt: TGTGCCAGCAGCCCAACTAACGGGGGATTTAATGAGCAGTTCTTC; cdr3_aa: CASSPTNGGFNEQFF